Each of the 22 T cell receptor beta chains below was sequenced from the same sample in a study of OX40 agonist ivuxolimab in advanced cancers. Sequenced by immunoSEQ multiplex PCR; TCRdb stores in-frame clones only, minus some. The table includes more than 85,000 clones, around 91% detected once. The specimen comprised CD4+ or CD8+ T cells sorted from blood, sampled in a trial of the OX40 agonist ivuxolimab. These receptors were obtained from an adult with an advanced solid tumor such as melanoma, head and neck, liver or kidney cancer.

The CDR3 loop is CSVERQGYEQYF. CDR3 in DNA: TGCAGCGTTGAACGGCAGGGCTACGAGCAGTACTTC. The J gene is TRBJ2-7, the V gene TRBV29-1, with a weak D call TRBD1 (5 bases). Trimming removed 2 bases at V and 3 bases at J, with 8 bases between. CDR3 size: 12 residues. Germline V lookup: CDR1 SQVTM, CDR2 ANQGSEA.

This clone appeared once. This CDR3 is CASSLTSGRDTDTQYF. CDR3 in DNA: TGTGCCAGCAGCCTAACTAGCGGGAGAGACACAGATACGCAGTATTTT. The chain joins TRBV7-2 to TRBJ2-3, with 11 bases lining up with TRBD2. V was clipped by 5 bases and J by 2 bases; unmatched bases: 6. Germline-derived CDR1 and CDR2 are SGHTA and FQGNSA. This CDR3 has 16 amino acids.

The CDR3 region has the DNA TGTGCCAGCAGTTGGACAGGGAGCACAGATACGCAGTATTTT. It codes for CASSWTGSTDTQYF. The chain uses TRBV7-9 and TRBJ2-3, with TRBD1 matching over 8 bases. The CDR3 is made up of 14 amino acids. Trimming at V came to 6 bases and at J to 0 bases, leaving 2 bases not matched to a gene. CDR1 and CDR2 from the germline V gene are SEHNR and FQNEAQ (reference sequence).

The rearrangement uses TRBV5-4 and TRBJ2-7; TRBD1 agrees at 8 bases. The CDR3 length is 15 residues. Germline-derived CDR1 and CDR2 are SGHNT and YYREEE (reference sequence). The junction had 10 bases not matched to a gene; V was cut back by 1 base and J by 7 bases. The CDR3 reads CASSLPRQGAGEQYF. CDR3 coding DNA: TGTGCCAGCAGCTTGCCTCGTCAGGGGGCGGGGGAGCAGTACTTC.

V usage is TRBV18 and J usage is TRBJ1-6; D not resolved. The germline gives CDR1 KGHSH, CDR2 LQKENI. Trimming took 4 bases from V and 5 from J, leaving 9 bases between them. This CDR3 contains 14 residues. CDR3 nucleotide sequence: TGTGCCAGCTCACAGGCTACGAATAATTCACCCCTCCACTTT. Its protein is CASSQATNNSPLHF.

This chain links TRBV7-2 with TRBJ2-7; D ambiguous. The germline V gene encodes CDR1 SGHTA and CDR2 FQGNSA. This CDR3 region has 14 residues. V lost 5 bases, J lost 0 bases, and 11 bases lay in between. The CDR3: CASSRGGTSYEQYF. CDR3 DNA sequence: TGTGCCAGCAGCCGTGGCGGAACCTCCTACGAGCAGTACTTC. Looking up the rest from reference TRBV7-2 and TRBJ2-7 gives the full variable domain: GAGVSQSPSNKVTEKGKDVELRCDPISGHTALYWYRQSLGQGLEFLIYFQGNSAPDKSGLPSDRFSAERTGGSVSTLTIQRTQQEDSAVYLCASSRGGTSYEQYFGPGTRLTVT.

The CDR3 reads CASTDIGHYNEQFF. DNA of the CDR3: TGTGCCAGCACCGACATTGGCCATTACAATGAGCAGTTCTTC. The chain has TRBV7-2 and TRBJ2-1, with D uncertain. Trimming left V 7 bases short and J 4 bases short, with 14 bases between. The CDR3 loop spans 14 amino acids. Per the germline V gene, CDR1 is SGHTA and CDR2 is FQGNSA. The whole variable domain, remainder taken from reference TRBV7-2 and TRBJ2-1, is GAGVSQSPSNKVTEKGKDVELRCDPISGHTALYWYRQSLGQGLEFLIYFQGNSAPDKSGLPSDRFSAERTGGSVSTLTIQRTQQEDSAVYLCASTDIGHYNEQFFGPGTRLTVL.

The CDR3 DNA reads as TGTGCCAGCAGTTCCGAAACAGGAGGTAGTGAAAAACTGTTTTTT. Translating it yields CASSSETGGSEKLFF. The chain employs TRBV6-6 and TRBJ1-4; D is possibly TRBD1 (5 bases). Per germline, CDR1 MNHNY and CDR2 SVGAGI (reference sequence). The CDR3 totals 15 residues. Trimming stripped 4 bases from V and 7 bases from J, with 16 bases between.

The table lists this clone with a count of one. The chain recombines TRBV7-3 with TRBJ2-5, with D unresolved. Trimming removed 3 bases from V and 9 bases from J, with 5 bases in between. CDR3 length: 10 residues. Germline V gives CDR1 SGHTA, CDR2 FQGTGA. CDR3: CASSLTAQYF. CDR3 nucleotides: TGTGCCAGCAGCTTGACCGCCCAGTACTTC. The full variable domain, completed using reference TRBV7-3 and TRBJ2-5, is GAGVSQTPSNKVTEKGKYVELRCDPISGHTALYWYRQSLGQGPEFLIYFQGTGAADDSGLPNDRFFAVRPEGSVSTLKIQRTERGDSAVYLCASSLTAQYFGPGTRLLVL.

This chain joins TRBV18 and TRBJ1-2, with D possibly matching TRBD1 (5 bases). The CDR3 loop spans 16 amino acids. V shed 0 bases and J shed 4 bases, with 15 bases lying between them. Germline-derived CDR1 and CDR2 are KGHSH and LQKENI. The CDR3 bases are TGTGCCAGCTCACCACCGGCAGGGACGCTAACCTATGGCTACACCTTC. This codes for CASSPPAGTLTYGYTF. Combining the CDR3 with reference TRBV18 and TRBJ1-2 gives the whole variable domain NAGVMQNPRHLVRRRGQEARLRCSPMKGHSHVYWYRQLPEEGLKFMVYLQKENIIDESGMPKERFSAEFPKEGPSILRIQQVVRGDSAAYFCASSPPAGTLTYGYTFGSGTRLTVV.

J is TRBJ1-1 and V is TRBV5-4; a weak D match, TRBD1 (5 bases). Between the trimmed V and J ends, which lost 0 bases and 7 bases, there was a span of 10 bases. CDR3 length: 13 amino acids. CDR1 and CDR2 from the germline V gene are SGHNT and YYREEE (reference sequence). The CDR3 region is CASSLAGGDEAFF. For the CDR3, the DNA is TGTGCCAGCAGCTTGGCGGGGGGTGATGAAGCTTTCTTT.

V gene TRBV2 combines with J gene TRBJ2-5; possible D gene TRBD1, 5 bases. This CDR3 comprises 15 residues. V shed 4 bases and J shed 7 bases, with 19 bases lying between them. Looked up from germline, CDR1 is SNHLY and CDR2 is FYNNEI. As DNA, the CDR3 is TGTGCCAGCAGTGCAAATTGGGGCAGTCCGGGGACCCAGTACTTC. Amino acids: CASSANWGSPGTQYF.

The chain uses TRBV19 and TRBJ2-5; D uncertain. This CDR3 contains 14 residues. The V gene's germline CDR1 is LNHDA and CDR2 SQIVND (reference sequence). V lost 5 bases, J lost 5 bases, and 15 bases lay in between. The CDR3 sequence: CASSPLTNGETQYF. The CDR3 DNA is TGTGCCAGTAGTCCCTTGACAAATGGGGAGACCCAGTACTTC. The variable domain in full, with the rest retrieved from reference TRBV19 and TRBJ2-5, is DGGITQSPKYLFRKEGQNVTLSCEQNLNHDAMYWYRQDPGQGLRLIYYSQIVNDFQKGDIAEGYSVSREKKESFPLTVTSAQKNPTAFYLCASSPLTNGETQYFGPGTRLLVL.

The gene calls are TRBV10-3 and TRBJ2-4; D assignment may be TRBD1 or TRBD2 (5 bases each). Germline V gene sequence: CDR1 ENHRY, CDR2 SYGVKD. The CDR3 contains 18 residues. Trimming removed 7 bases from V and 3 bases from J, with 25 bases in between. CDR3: CAIMGPPGTPRGKNIQYF. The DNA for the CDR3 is TGTGCCATCATGGGTCCCCCCGGGACCCCGAGGGGCAAAAACATTCAGTACTTC.

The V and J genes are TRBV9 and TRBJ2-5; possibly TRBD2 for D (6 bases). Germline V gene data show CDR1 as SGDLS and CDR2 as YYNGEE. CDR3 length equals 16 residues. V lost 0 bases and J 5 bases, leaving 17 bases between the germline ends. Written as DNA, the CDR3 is TGTGCCAGCAGCGTAGTGGGGACTCTAAGAGCCGAGACCCAGTACTTC. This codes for CASSVVGTLRAETQYF.

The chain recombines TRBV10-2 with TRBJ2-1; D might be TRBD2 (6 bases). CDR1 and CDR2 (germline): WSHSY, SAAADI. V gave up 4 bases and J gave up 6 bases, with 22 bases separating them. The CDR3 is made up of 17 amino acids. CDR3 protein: CASSARTLATVFNEQFF. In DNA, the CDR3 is TGCGCCAGCAGTGCCCGCACCCTAGCGACTGTTTTCAATGAGCAGTTCTTC.

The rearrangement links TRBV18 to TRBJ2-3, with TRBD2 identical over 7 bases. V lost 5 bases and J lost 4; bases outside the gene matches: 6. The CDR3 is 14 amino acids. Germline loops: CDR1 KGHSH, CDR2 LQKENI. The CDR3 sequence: CASSYGLDPDTQYF. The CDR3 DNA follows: TGTGCCAGCTCATACGGACTAGATCCAGATACGCAGTATTTT.

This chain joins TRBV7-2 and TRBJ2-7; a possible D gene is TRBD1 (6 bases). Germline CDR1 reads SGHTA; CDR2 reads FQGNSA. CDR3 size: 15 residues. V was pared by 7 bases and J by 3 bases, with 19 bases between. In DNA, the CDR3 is TGTGCCAGCAACGCACAGGGCCTTCCTTACTACGAGCAGTACTTC. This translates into CASNAQGLPYYEQYF.

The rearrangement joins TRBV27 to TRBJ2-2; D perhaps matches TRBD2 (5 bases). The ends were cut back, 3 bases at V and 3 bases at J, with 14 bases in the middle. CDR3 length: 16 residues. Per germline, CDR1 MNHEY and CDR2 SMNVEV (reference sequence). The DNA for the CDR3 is TGTGCCAGCAGTTTCATCAGAGGGTCGGACACCGGGGAGCTGTTTTTT. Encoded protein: CASSFIRGSDTGELFF.

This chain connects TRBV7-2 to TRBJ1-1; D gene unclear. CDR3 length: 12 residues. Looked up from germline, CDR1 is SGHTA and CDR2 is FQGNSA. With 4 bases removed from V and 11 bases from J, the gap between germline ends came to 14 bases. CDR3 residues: CASSSVRTAAFF. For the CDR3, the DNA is TGTGCCAGCAGCTCCGTCCGGACGGCGGCTTTCTTT. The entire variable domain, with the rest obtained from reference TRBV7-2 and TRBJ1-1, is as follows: GAGVSQSPSNKVTEKGKDVELRCDPISGHTALYWYRQSLGQGLEFLIYFQGNSAPDKSGLPSDRFSAERTGGSVSTLTIQRTQQEDSAVYLCASSSVRTAAFFGQGTRLTVV.

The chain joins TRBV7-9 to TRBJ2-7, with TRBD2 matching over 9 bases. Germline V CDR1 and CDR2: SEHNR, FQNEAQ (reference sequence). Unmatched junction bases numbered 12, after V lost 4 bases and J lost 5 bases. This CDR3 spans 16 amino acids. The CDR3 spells CASSSRAGGGIDEQYF. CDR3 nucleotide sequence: TGTGCCAGCAGCTCTCGAGCGGGAGGAGGCATAGACGAGCAGTACTTC.

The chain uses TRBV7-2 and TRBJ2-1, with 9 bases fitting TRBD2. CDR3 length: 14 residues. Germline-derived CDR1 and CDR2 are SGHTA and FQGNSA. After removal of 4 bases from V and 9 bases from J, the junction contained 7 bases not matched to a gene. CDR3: CASSSPAREGEQFF. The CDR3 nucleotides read TGTGCCAGCAGCTCCCCGGCGCGGGAGGGTGAGCAGTTCTTC.